This TCR beta chain was captured by sequencing in a study of CD8 T cells in ankylosing spondylitis. The authors made TCR beta libraries by quantitative 5'-RACE with molecular barcodes. TCRdb re-called the 5' RACE reads through MiXCR, storing one row per CDR3 protein. Among 350,000 or so distinct CDR3 sequences listed, about 9.9% were seen once. This clonotype was seen a few times. What it binds is unknown. Points from the study as a whole: Past studies reported some motif variants in reactive arthritis synovial fluid and blood. For ankylosing spondylitis blood, a TCR beta motif of seven to nine highly homologous variants appeared characteristic. Reportedly, matched ankylosing spondylitis synovial fluid was significantly enriched for disease-linked clones.

This receptor was identified in a female donor with ankylosing spondylitis or in good health (not recorded which). The sequencing input was blood, either unsorted or a sorted T cell fraction (not recorded which).

This chain's CDR3 is CASSSGQPTGYTF. DNA for the CDR3: TGTGCCAGCAGCTCCGGACAGCCTACGGGCTACACCTTC. The chain is built from TRBV7-2 and TRBJ1-2, with D tentatively TRBD1 (6 bases). Per germline, CDR1 SGHTA and CDR2 FQGNSA. This CDR3 comprises 13 residues. The V and J ends lost 4 bases and 8 bases respectively, with 14 bases between them.